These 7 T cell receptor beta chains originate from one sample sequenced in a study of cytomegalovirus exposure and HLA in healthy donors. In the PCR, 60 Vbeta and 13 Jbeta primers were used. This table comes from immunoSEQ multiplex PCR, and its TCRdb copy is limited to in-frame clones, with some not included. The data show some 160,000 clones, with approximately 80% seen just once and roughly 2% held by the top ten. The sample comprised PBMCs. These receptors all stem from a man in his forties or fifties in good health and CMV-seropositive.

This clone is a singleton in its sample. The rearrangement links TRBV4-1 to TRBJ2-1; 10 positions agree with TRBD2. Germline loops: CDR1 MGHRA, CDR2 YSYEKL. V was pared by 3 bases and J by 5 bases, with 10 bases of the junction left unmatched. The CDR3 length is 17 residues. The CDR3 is CASSHGPSGGQNNEQFF. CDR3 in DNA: TGCGCCAGCAGCCATGGTCCTAGCGGGGGACAAAACAATGAGCAGTTCTTC.

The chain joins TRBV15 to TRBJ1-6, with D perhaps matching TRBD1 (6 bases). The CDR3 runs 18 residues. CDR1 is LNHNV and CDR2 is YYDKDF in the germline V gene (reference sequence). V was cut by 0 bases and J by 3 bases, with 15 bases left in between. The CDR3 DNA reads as TGTGCCACCAGCAGAGAGGGGGGGCAGCTCCACTATAATTCACCCCTCCACTTT. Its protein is CATSREGGQLHYNSPLHF.

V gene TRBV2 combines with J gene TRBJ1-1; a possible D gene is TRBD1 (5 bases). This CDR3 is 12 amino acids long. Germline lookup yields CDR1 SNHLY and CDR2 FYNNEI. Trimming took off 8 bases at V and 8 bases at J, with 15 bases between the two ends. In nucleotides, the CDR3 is TGTGCCAGCCCGATGGGGGGTCCCGAAGCTTTCTTT. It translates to CASPMGGPEAFF.

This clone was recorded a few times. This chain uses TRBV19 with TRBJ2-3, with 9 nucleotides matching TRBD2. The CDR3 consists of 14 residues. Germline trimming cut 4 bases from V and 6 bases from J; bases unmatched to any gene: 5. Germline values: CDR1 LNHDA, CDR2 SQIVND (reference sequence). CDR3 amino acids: CASSRRGGPDTQYF. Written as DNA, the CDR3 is TGTGCCAGTAGTAGGCGGGGGGGCCCCGATACGCAGTATTTT. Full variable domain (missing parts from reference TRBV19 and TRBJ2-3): DGGITQSPKYLFRKEGQNVTLSCEQNLNHDAMYWYRQDPGQGLRLIYYSQIVNDFQKGDIAEGYSVSREKKESFPLTVTSAQKNPTAFYLCASSRRGGPDTQYFGPGTRLTVL.

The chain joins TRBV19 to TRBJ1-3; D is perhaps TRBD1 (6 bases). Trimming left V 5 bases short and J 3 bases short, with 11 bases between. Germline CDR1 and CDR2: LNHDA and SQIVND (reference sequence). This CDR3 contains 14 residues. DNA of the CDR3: TGTGCCAGTAGTGCCCAGGACAGTGGAAACACCATATATTTT. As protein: CASSAQDSGNTIYF.

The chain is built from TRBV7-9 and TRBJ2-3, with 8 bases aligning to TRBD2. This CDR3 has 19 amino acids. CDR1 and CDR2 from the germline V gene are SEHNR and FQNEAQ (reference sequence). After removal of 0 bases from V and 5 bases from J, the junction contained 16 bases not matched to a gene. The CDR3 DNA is TGTGCCAGCAGCTTAGCCGGGGGGGGGCTCTATGGTACGGGAGATACGCAGTATTTT. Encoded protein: CASSLAGGGLYGTGDTQYF.

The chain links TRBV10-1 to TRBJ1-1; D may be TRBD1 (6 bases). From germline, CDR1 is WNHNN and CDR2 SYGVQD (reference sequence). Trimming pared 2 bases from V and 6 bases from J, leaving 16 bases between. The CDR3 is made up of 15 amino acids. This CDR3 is CASSEGGRGTAEAFF. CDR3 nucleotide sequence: TGCGCCAGCAGTGAGGGAGGCAGGGGCACGGCTGAAGCTTTCTTT.